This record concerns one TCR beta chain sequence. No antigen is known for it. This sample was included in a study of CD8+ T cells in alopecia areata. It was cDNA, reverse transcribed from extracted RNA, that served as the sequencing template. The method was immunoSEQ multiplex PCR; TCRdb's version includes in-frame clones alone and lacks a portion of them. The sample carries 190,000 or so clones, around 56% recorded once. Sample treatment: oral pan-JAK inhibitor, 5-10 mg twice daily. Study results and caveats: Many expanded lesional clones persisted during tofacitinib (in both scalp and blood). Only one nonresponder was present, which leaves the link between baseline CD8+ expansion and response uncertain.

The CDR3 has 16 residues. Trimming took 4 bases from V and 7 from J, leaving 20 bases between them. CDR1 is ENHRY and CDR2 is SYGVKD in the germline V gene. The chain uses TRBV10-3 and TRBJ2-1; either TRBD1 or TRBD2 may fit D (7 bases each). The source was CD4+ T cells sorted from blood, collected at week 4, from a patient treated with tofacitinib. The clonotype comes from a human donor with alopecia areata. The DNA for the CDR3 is TGTGCCATCAGTGCTAGAGCAGGGGGGGCAGTGAATGAGCAGTTCTTC. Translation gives CAISARAGGAVNEQFF.